What follows describes a single T cell receptor beta chain. MiXCR, run by TCRdb on the 5' RACE reads, gives a single entry per CDR3 protein. The sample holds about 90,000 distinct CDR3 sequences, about 27% seen once. These data are taken from a study of CD8 T cells in ankylosing spondylitis. CDR1 is MNHNS, CDR2 SASEGT, per germline. Trimming cost V 7 bases and J 3 bases, with 15 bases left between them. The CDR3 extends over 15 amino acids. Sequencing was performed on blood, either unsorted or a sorted T cell fraction (not recorded which). The sequence derives from a male donor with ankylosing spondylitis or in good health (not recorded which). This chain joins TRBV6-1 and TRBJ2-2; D remains unclear. The CDR3 nucleotides read TGTGCCAGCAATGTAGTCTTATCGGACACCGGGGAGCTGTTTTTT. Translating it yields CASNVVLSDTGELFF.